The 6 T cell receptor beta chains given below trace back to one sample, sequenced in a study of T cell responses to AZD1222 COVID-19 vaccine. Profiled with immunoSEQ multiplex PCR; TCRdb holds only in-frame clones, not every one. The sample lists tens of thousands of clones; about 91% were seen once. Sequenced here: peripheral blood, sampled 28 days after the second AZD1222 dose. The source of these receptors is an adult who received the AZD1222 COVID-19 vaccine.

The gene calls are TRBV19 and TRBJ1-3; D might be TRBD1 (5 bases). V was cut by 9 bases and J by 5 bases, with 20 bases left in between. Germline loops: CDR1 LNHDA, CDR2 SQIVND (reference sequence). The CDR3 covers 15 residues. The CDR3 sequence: CASGEPGLKRNTIYF. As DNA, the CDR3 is TGTGCCAGCGGGGAGCCGGGGCTCAAGAGAAACACCATATATTTT.

The CDR3 nucleotides are TGTGCTAGTGGTTTCACGGGAACAACTAATGAAAAACTGTTTTTT. This codes for CASGFTGTTNEKLFF. The J gene is TRBJ1-4, the V gene TRBV12-5; no definite D call. CDR1 and CDR2 (germline): LGHNT, FRNRAP. The CDR3 runs 15 residues. Trimming took 3 bases from V and 0 from J, leaving 8 bases between them.

Here the CDR3 DNA reads TGTGCCAGCAGTTTAGGGAGGGCGGGAAGAGGAGTCAATGAGCAGTTCTTC. Its translation is CASSLGRAGRGVNEQFF. The chain combines TRBV27 with TRBJ2-1, with TRBD2 matching 7 bases. Germline CDR1 and CDR2: MNHEY and SMNVEV (reference sequence). With V trimmed by 2 bases and J by 6 bases, 13 bases remained unmatched. The CDR3 is made up of 17 amino acids.

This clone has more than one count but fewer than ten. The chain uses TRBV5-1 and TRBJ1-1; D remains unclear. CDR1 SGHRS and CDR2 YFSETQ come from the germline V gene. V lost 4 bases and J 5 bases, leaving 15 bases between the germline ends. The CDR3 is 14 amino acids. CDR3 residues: CASSRTGPETEAFF. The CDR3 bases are TGCGCCAGCAGCAGGACCGGACCGGAGACTGAAGCTTTCTTT.

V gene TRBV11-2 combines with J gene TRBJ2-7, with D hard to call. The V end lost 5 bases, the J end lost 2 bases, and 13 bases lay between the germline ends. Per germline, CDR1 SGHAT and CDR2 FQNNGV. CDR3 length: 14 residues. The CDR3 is CASSPPDGAYEQYF. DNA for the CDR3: TGTGCCAGCAGCCCACCGGACGGAGCCTACGAGCAGTACTTC.

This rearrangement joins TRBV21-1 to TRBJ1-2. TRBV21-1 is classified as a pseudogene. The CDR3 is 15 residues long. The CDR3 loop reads CASSKTRVRDYGYTF. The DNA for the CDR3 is TGTGCCAGCAGCAAAACGAGGGTAAGGGACTATGGCTACACCTTC.